The 17 T cell receptor beta chains given below trace back to one sample, sequenced in a study of CXCR3-negative and CXCR3-positive naive CD8 T cells. UMI-labeled TRB cDNA libraries were prepared by 5' RACE. After re-calling the 5' RACE reads, TCRdb lists one entry per CDR3 protein, DNA absent. This sample's table has roughly 130,000 distinct CDR3 sequences. These receptors' antigens are unknown. Whole-study findings and limits: Comparison of naive cells showed more hydrophobic TRB CDR3s in CXCR3-positive than in CXCR3-negative naive cells.

Sequenced input: naive CXCR3+ CD8+ T cells from blood. Subset reported: CD45RO-CCR7+CD27+CD95- naive CD8+ T cells expressing CXCR3 (TNR3+). All receptors derive from a human donor in good health. Some clones in this sample may be carry-over from other donors' samples.

The V gene is TRBV11-2, the J gene TRBJ2-3. This CDR3 has 14 amino acids. Germline V CDR1 and CDR2: SGHAT, FQNNGV. The CDR3 here is CASSLMSVTDTQYF.

CDR3 amino acids: CASGTHQNQPQHF. This chain joins TRBV6-5 and TRBJ1-5; TCRdb's D call of TRBD1 is untestable without DNA. The CDR3 is 13 amino acids. Germline CDR1 reads MNHEY; CDR2 reads SVGAGI.

CDR3 sequence: CASSLDPQSHYGYTF. The rearrangement joins TRBV9 to TRBJ1-2; no DNA is available, so the TRBD1 call from TCRdb remains unchecked. This CDR3 is 15 amino acids long. The germline gives CDR1 SGDLS, CDR2 YYNGEE.

The chain combines TRBV6-6 with TRBJ1-4; checking the TCRdb D call of TRBD1 is not possible without DNA. CDR1 and CDR2 from the germline V gene are MNHNY and SVGAGI (reference sequence). There are 16 residues in the CDR3. The CDR3 spells CATSREPGAANEKLFF.

The chain combines TRBV28 with TRBJ2-3; no DNA is available, so the TRBD1 call from TCRdb remains unchecked. The germline V gene encodes CDR1 MDHEN and CDR2 SYDVKM. The CDR3 runs 16 residues. This CDR3 reads CASSLHAEGATDTQYF.

V and J are TRBV13 and TRBJ2-7. Germline CDR1 is PRHDT and CDR2 is FYEKMQ (reference sequence). The length of the CDR3 is 13 residues. The CDR3 loop reads CASSRGGSYEQYF.

The J gene is TRBJ2-3, the V gene TRBV16; TCRdb picks TRBD2, but there is no DNA to check that call. CDR3 length: 14 amino acids. CDR1 and CDR2 from the germline V gene are KGHSY and FQNENV. This CDR3 is CASSPLGPGDTQYF.

This chain's CDR3 is CASSQLGEQYF. The chain employs TRBV12-3 or TRBV12-4 and TRBJ2-7. The CDR3 contains 11 residues.

This chain uses TRBV6-5 with TRBJ2-1; the TCRdb D gene call, TRBD2, has no DNA to confirm it. The V gene's germline CDR1 is MNHEY and CDR2 SVGAGI. The length of the CDR3 is 13 residues. The chain's CDR3 is CASSYSASGEQFF.

J is TRBJ1-1 and V is TRBV7-6. The CDR3 spans 15 residues. The germline gives CDR1 SGHVS, CDR2 FNYEAQ. The CDR3 here is CASSLGGGLDTEAFF.

The rearrangement joins TRBV5-6 to TRBJ1-2; the TCRdb call, TRBD1, lacks DNA for checking. Germline V CDR1 and CDR2: SGHDT, YYEEEE. CDR3 size: 17 residues. The CDR3 protein is CASSYGTGTGPNYGYTF.

The chain uses TRBV11-2 and TRBJ2-5. CDR1 and CDR2 (germline): SGHAT, FQNNGV. This CDR3 has 16 amino acids. The chain's CDR3 is CASSRKGRDFWETQYF.

CDR3 in amino acids: CSVEDKAEAFF. The chain couples TRBV29-1 to TRBJ1-1. The CDR3 consists of 11 residues. Germline values: CDR1 SQVTM, CDR2 ANQGSEA.

V gene TRBV7-9 combines with J gene TRBJ2-5; the TCRdb D gene call, TRBD1, has no DNA to confirm it. The CDR3 loop spans 15 amino acids. Germline lookup yields CDR1 SEHNR and CDR2 FQNEAQ (reference sequence). The CDR3 loop is CASSRDGVYQETQYF.

The chain has TRBV29-1 and TRBJ2-7; the D gene TCRdb calls, TRBD1, cannot be checked with no DNA. Germline values: CDR1 SQVTM, CDR2 ANQGSEA. This CDR3 comprises 13 residues. The CDR3 is CSVEEGSGVEQYF.

The chain combines TRBV20-1 with TRBJ2-4; lacking DNA, the TRBD2 call made by TCRdb goes unchecked. Germline V lookup: CDR1 DFQATT, CDR2 SNEGSKA (reference sequence). This CDR3 spans 15 amino acids. CDR3 protein: CSASGRDRAKNIQYF.

V gene TRBV5-6 combines with J gene TRBJ2-7. CDR1 and CDR2 (germline): SGHDT, YYEEEE. The CDR3 contains 16 residues. CDR3: CASSLALGQVTYEQYF.